These 12 T cell receptor beta chains originate from one sample sequenced in a study of T cell repertoires in aging, cancer and after chemotherapy. Multiplex touch-down PCR with TRB-A/B primers amplified rearranged V-D-J TRB sequences. Each CDR3 protein gets one entry after TCRdb re-called the multiplex PCR reads with MiXCR. The sample carries approximately 3,000 distinct CDR3 sequences, roughly 30% recorded once. The template was genomic DNA from peripheral blood, not RNA. Specimen: blood. The receptor source for this set is a human donor with a solid tumor.

The chain's CDR3 is CASSIKGTGTRHSPLHF. The CDR3 region has the DNA TGTGCCAGTAGTATAAAAGGGACAGGAACCCGCCATTCACCCCTCCACTTT. The chain has TRBV19 and TRBJ1-6; TRBD1 aligns across 8 bases. Germline lookup yields CDR1 LNHDA and CDR2 SQIVND (reference sequence). V lost 2 bases to trimming and J lost 8 bases; unmatched junction nucleotides: 11. The CDR3 spans 17 residues. The full variable domain, with the rest looked up from reference TRBV19 and TRBJ1-6, is DGGITQSPKYLFRKEGQNVTLSCEQNLNHDAMYWYRQDPGQGLRLIYYSQIVNDFQKGDIAEGYSVSREKKESFPLTVTSAQKNPTAFYLCASSIKGTGTRHSPLHFGNGTRLTVT.

Judged by abundance, this clonotype is medium-sized (0.01 to 0.1%). The V and J genes are TRBV6-5 and TRBJ2-1, with D perhaps matching TRBD1 or TRBD2 (6 bases each). Germline lookup yields CDR1 MNHEY and CDR2 SVGAGI. V was trimmed by 5 bases and J by 7 bases, leaving 9 bases between them. CDR3 length equals 12 residues. CDR3 nucleotide sequence: TGTGCCAGCAGTATAGGGGGGAATGAGCAGTTCTTC. It is translated as CASSIGGNEQFF.

The chain joins TRBV30 to TRBJ1-1; the match to TRBD1 covers 12 bases. This CDR3 has 17 amino acids. Germline V lookup: CDR1 GTSNPN, CDR2 SVGIG (reference sequence). J lost 0 bases, V lost 3 bases, and 8 bases had no gene match. The CDR3 here is CAWSAGTGGLMNTEAFF. CDR3 nucleotide sequence: TGTGCCTGGAGCGCCGGGACAGGGGGCTTGATGAACACTGAAGCTTTCTTT.

This clonotype is medium-sized by share. The rearrangement uses TRBV7-9 and TRBJ1-1; no clear D gene. CDR1 SEHNR and CDR2 FQNEAQ come from the germline V gene (reference sequence). Between the trimmed V and J ends, which lost 5 bases and 1 base, there was a span of 5 bases. The CDR3 loop spans 12 amino acids. The DNA of the CDR3 is TGTGCCAGCAGCCACAGGAACACTGAAGCTTTCTTT. Translated: CASSHRNTEAFF.

This clonotype ranks as medium-sized. J is TRBJ2-7 and V is TRBV6-5; 8 nucleotides agree with TRBD1. This CDR3 region has 14 residues. Germline assignment: CDR1 MNHEY and CDR2 SVGAGI. J lost 7 bases, V lost 7 bases, and 12 bases had no gene match. CDR3 nucleotide sequence: TGTGCCAGCAAAGGGAACAGGGGGTCGAGTGAGCAGTACTTC. Its protein is CASKGNRGSSEQYF.

About this clonotype itself: With a much larger clone just one base away, this may be a read error. The chain couples TRBV6-5 to TRBJ2-1, with D hard to call. Germline V gene data show CDR1 as MNHEY and CDR2 as SVGAGI. This CDR3 is 12 amino acids long. The CDR3 loop reads CTSSYSMGEQFF. As DNA, the CDR3 is TGTACCAGCAGTTACTCTATGGGTGAGCAGTTCTTC.

In this sample, this clonotype is medium-sized. The chain links TRBV6-5 to TRBJ2-1, with D perhaps matching TRBD2 (5 bases). This CDR3 contains 17 residues. The germline V gene encodes CDR1 MNHEY and CDR2 SVGAGI. The ends were cut back, 0 bases at V and 0 bases at J, with 12 bases in the middle. The CDR3 nucleotides read TGTGCCAGCAGTTACTCGAGTCTAGAGGGCTCCTACAATGAGCAGTTCTTC. It specifies CASSYSSLEGSYNEQFF.

Written as DNA, the CDR3 is TGCGCCAGCAGCCCCCTGACAGGGTTATCAGATACGCAGTATTTT. Its protein product is CASSPLTGLSDTQYF. The rearrangement links TRBV5-1 to TRBJ2-3; 7 bases line up with TRBD1. The trim removed 4 bases at V and 4 bases at J, leaving 9 bases unmatched. Germline CDR1 and CDR2: SGHRS and YFSETQ. The CDR3 loop spans 15 amino acids.

CDR3: CASSSPRQPQHF. As DNA, the CDR3 is TGTGCCAGCAGTTCCCCTCGTCAGCCCCAGCATTTT. The chain recombines TRBV27 with TRBJ1-5, with D hard to call. There are 12 residues in the CDR3. Germline loops: CDR1 MNHEY, CDR2 SMNVEV (reference sequence). V lost 4 bases and J lost 6, with 7 bases in between.

The J gene is TRBJ2-5, the V gene TRBV7-2, with D perhaps TRBD2 (5 bases). Germline V gene lookup returns CDR1 SGHTA and CDR2 FQGNSA. The V and J ends lost 5 bases and 6 bases respectively, with 13 bases between them. This CDR3 has 13 amino acids. CDR3: CASSLRTGKTQYF. As DNA, the CDR3 is TGTGCCAGCAGCCTTCGGACGGGGAAGACCCAGTACTTC.

By proportion, this clonotype is large. This sequence joins TRBV29-1 and TRBJ2-1; no clear D gene. V was cut by 7 bases and J by 1 base, with 11 bases left in between. The germline V gene encodes CDR1 SQVTM and CDR2 ANQGSEA. The length of the CDR3 is 13 residues. This CDR3 reads CSAHLPSYNEQFF. CDR3 DNA sequence: TGCAGCGCCCACCTCCCGTCCTACAATGAGCAGTTCTTC.

This clonotype was detected only a few times. For the CDR3, the DNA is TGTGCCAGTACCTCCCTGGCGGCAGCTCGTGGTGGCTACACCTTC. It codes for CASTSLAAARGGYTF. The V and J genes are TRBV19 and TRBJ1-2; no definite D call. The CDR3 totals 15 residues. V was shortened by 7 bases and J by 7 bases, with 22 bases between the two germline ends. Looked up from germline, CDR1 is LNHDA and CDR2 is SQIVND (reference sequence).